Listed below are T cell receptor beta chains from one sample, sequenced in a study of T cell responses to AZD1222 COVID-19 vaccine. TCRdb's table, derived via immunoSEQ multiplex PCR, lists solely in-frame clones and lacks some. The sample records over 100,000 clones, about 90% being singletons. Specimen: peripheral blood, collected 28 days after the second AZD1222 dose. The receptors here all came from an adult who received the AZD1222 COVID-19 vaccine. The CDR3 runs from the conserved cysteine through the conserved F or W. A D gene is named only where the DNA matches it firmly. Only part of the rows carry a size: once, few, many, or a class if the clone is expanded.

V	J	D	size	DNA	CDR3
TRBV6-5	TRBJ1-4	-	once	TGTGCCAGCAGGGCCCCTTGGGCTAATGAAAAACTGTTTTTT	CASRAPWANEKLFF
TRBV5-1	TRBJ1-6	-	-	TGCGCCAGCAGCTTGGACGGGCTGGGGACATCACCCCTCCACTTT	CASSLDGLGTSPLHF
TRBV6-5	TRBJ1-6	TRBD1	-	TGTGCCAGCAGAAAGGGACAGGGGCCGTCACCCCTCCACTTT	CASRKGQGPSPLHF
TRBV9	TRBJ1-4	-	-	TGTGCCAGCAGCCCGGACTCGGGGGCAACTAATGAAAAACTGTTTTTT	CASSPDSGATNEKLFF
TRBV19	TRBJ2-3	TRBD2	-	TGTGCCAGTAGGACGGGACTAGCGGGCTCCACAGATACGCAGTATTTT	CASRTGLAGSTDTQYF
TRBV6-6	TRBJ1-1	-	-	TGTGCCAGCAGTCGCAAACAGGGAAGGGACACTGAAGCTTTCTTT	CASSRKQGRDTEAFF
TRBV5-1	TRBJ2-5	TRBD2	-	TGCGCCAGCAGCTTGGATCTAGCGGGGGGGCCCAGGCAGACCCAGTACTTC	CASSLDLAGGPRQTQYF
TRBV6-5	TRBJ2-3	-	-	TGTGCCAGCAGCTCCGGGCAGGGACGTGCAAATACGCAGTATTTT	CASSSGQGRANTQYF
TRBV29-1	TRBJ2-2	-	once	TGCAGCGTTGACGTGGGTCACACCGGGGAGCTGTTTTTT	CSVDVGHTGELFF
TRBV15	TRBJ1-4	-	-	TGTGCCACCAGCAGAGACAGAGCTAATGAAAAACTGTTTTTT	CATSRDRANEKLFF
TRBV29-1	TRBJ2-7	TRBD2	-	TGCAGCGTGGGGGAAGGGACTATGGGTTACGAGCAGTACTTC	CSVGEGTMGYEQYF
TRBV30	TRBJ1-2	-	once	TGTGCCTGGAGTCCGTCAGAAGGCTACACCTTC	CAWSPSEGYTF
TRBV6-1	TRBJ2-3	-	-	TGTGCCAGCAGTGAGGAACCGCCGGGATCTGGGGCAGATACGCAGTATTTT	CASSEEPPGSGADTQYF
TRBV15	TRBJ1-2	TRBD1	-	TGTGCCACCAGCAGCCACAGGGGGGATGGCTACACCTTC	CATSSHRGDGYTF
TRBV19	TRBJ2-7	TRBD1	-	TGTGCCAGTAGTACTTGGACAGGGGTAGGTCGGGAGCAGTACTTC	CASSTWTGVGREQYF
TRBV7-2	TRBJ2-5	TRBD1	-	TGTGCCAGCAGCCCGAGACAGGGCCAAGAGACCCAGTACTTC	CASSPRQGQETQYF
TRBV5-1	TRBJ1-3	-	few	TGCGCCAGCAGCCCCAGGGTCTCTGGAAACACCATATATTTT	CASSPRVSGNTIYF
TRBV27	TRBJ1-5	-	-	TGTGCCAGCAGTTTCGGATTCAATCAGCCCCAGCATTTT	CASSFGFNQPQHF
TRBV4-1	TRBJ1-2	-	-	TGCGCCAGCAGCCAGAACCAGGGAGGTGAGGGCTACACCTTC	CASSQNQGGEGYTF
TRBV2	TRBJ2-5	-	-	TGTGCCAGCGACGTCGAAACCGGGGAGACCCAGTACTTC	CASDVETGETQYF
TRBV7-6	TRBJ2-4	-	-	TGTGCCAGCAGCCTAAGGCCCGGGTCCAAAAACATTCAGTACTTC	CASSLRPGSKNIQYF
TRBV2	TRBJ1-4	-	medium-sized	TGTGCCAGCAGCAGACCGGGCAGGTTCGATGAAAAACTGTTTTTT	CASSRPGRFDEKLFF